These T cell receptor beta chains were read from a single sample in a study of blood T cell repertoires in COVID-19. Generated by immunoSEQ multiplex PCR, the TCRdb table keeps only in-frame clones and is missing some. The sample shows more than 150,000 clones, 70% to 90% of them seen only once. The sample comprised peripheral blood. These receptors all stem from a man in his sixties with acute or convalescent COVID-19. CDR3s include the opening cysteine and the closing phenylalanine or tryptophan. Fields, in order: CDR3 length, J gene, V gene, CDR3 protein.

CDR3 length: 18; J gene: TRBJ2-3; V gene: TRBV4-1; CDR3 protein: CASSQGLAGRYSTDTQYF
CDR3 length: 14; J gene: TRBJ2-7; V gene: TRBV11-3; CDR3 protein: CASSLHSGSYEQYF
CDR3 length: 16; J gene: TRBJ2-7; V gene: TRBV10-3; CDR3 protein: CAISESSTSGSYEQYF
CDR3 length: 15; J gene: TRBJ2-1; V gene: TRBV7-3; CDR3 protein: CASSLREGYHNEQFF
CDR3 length: 16; J gene: TRBJ1-1; V gene: TRBV3-1/TRBV3-2; CDR3 protein: CASSRNRGPMNTEAFF
CDR3 length: 13; J gene: TRBJ2-5; V gene: TRBV12-3/TRBV12-4; CDR3 protein: CASQRDSQETQYF
CDR3 length: 16; J gene: TRBJ2-1; V gene: TRBV5-1; CDR3 protein: CASSLAAGAMYNEQFF
CDR3 length: 13; J gene: TRBJ2-1; V gene: TRBV9; CDR3 protein: CASSTSRGDEQFF
CDR3 length: 15; J gene: TRBJ1-4; V gene: TRBV9; CDR3 protein: CASSPLGGSAEKLFF
CDR3 length: 15; J gene: TRBJ2-1; V gene: TRBV9; CDR3 protein: CASSVALGSHDEQFF
CDR3 length: 14; J gene: TRBJ1-6; V gene: TRBV5-1; CDR3 protein: CASSLAGDRSPLHF
CDR3 length: 14; J gene: TRBJ1-2; V gene: TRBV21-1; CDR3 protein: CASSSLPGTGGYTF
CDR3 length: 16; J gene: TRBJ2-7; V gene: TRBV4-1; CDR3 protein: CASSQAHTSGSYEQYF
CDR3 length: 13; J gene: TRBJ2-7; V gene: TRBV6-5; CDR3 protein: CASSLTSRYEQYF
CDR3 length: 15; J gene: TRBJ1-1; V gene: TRBV5-4; CDR3 protein: CASSYGGAGNTEAFF
CDR3 length: 14; J gene: TRBJ2-7; V gene: TRBV7-9; CDR3 protein: CASGFSGFPYEQYF
CDR3 length: 15; J gene: TRBJ1-4; V gene: TRBV3-1/TRBV3-2; CDR3 protein: CASSLRTAERVKLFF
CDR3 length: 13; J gene: TRBJ1-2; V gene: TRBV6-5; CDR3 protein: CATHVLLNYGYTF
CDR3 length: 13; J gene: TRBJ1-2; V gene: TRBV5-4; CDR3 protein: CASSSRAEAGYTF
CDR3 length: 13; J gene: TRBJ2-7; V gene: TRBV18; CDR3 protein: CASSQGQDREQYF
CDR3 length: 13; J gene: TRBJ2-5; V gene: TRBV20-1; CDR3 protein: CSASPGVRETQYF
CDR3 length: 14; J gene: TRBJ1-4; V gene: TRBV20-1; CDR3 protein: CSASPGVYDAKLFF
CDR3 length: 12; J gene: TRBJ2-1; V gene: TRBV10-1; CDR3 protein: CASSPSGDEQFF
CDR3 length: 18; J gene: TRBJ2-5; V gene: TRBV2; CDR3 protein: CASSDMSWDSSRKETQYF
CDR3 length: 13; J gene: TRBJ2-3; V gene: TRBV5-1; CDR3 protein: CASSLPGTDTQYF
CDR3 length: 18; J gene: TRBJ2-1; V gene: TRBV24-1; CDR3 protein: CATSDSHVSSGGYNEQFF
CDR3 length: 15; J gene: TRBJ2-2; V gene: TRBV6-1; CDR3 protein: CASSEAQGNTGELFF
CDR3 length: 14; J gene: TRBJ2-1; V gene: TRBV12-5; CDR3 protein: CASGLGSRRNEQFF
CDR3 length: 18; J gene: TRBJ2-3; V gene: TRBV5-1; CDR3 protein: CASSLFPGGPRGTDTQYF
CDR3 length: 15; J gene: TRBJ1-2; V gene: TRBV28; CDR3 protein: CASRSPGPANYGYTF
CDR3 length: 16; J gene: TRBJ2-1; V gene: TRBV7-3; CDR3 protein: CASSSDASGSFNEQFF
CDR3 length: 13; J gene: TRBJ1-6; V gene: TRBV6-5; CDR3 protein: CAAGGGFDSPLHF
CDR3 length: 14; J gene: TRBJ2-5; V gene: TRBV6-6; CDR3 protein: CASSYPGVQETQYF
CDR3 length: 15; J gene: TRBJ2-5; V gene: TRBV7-9; CDR3 protein: CASSLGGQGLETQYF
CDR3 length: 14; J gene: TRBJ1-4; V gene: TRBV3-1/TRBV3-2; CDR3 protein: CASSLQGTNEKLFF
CDR3 length: 12; J gene: TRBJ2-7; V gene: TRBV24-1; CDR3 protein: CATSDSGAGQYF
CDR3 length: 17; J gene: TRBJ1-6; V gene: TRBV6-6; CDR3 protein: CASSLRVILGHNSPLHF
CDR3 length: 14; J gene: TRBJ2-4; V gene: TRBV30; CDR3 protein: CAWSGQVVKNIQYF
CDR3 length: 14; J gene: TRBJ2-1; V gene: TRBV7-2; CDR3 protein: CASSFFGLSNEQFF
CDR3 length: 15; J gene: TRBJ2-1; V gene: TRBV2; CDR3 protein: CASSGGRGDYNEQFF
CDR3 length: 17; J gene: TRBJ1-2; V gene: TRBV29-1; CDR3 protein: CSVEEGTDHPPNYGYTF